One and the same sample provided the 12 T cell receptor beta chains below, sequenced in a study of Tregs in tolerant kidney transplant recipients. Measured with immunoSEQ multiplex PCR; TCRdb has only the in-frame clones, and not every one. This sample has tens of thousands of clones, with around nine tenths found just once. Related graft donors supplied nonmyeloablative bone marrow transplants, and mixed chimerism was transient. Sample: CD4+ T cells from blood (PBMCs), taken 24 months after the transplant. These receptor sequences come from a human patient who received a combined kidney and bone marrow transplant. A share of the T cells may be of graft donor origin.

The V and J genes are TRBV30 and TRBJ2-1; 10 bases line up with TRBD1. V lost 5 bases to trimming and J lost 4 bases; unmatched junction nucleotides: 2. The CDR3 is made up of 13 amino acids. Germline CDR1 GTSNPN, CDR2 SVGIG (reference sequence). The CDR3 reads CAWGQGGYNEQFF. The CDR3 region has the DNA TGTGCCTGGGGACAGGGGGGGTACAATGAGCAGTTCTTC.

The chain links TRBV10-3 to TRBJ2-3, with 8 bases that match TRBD2. This CDR3 has 15 residues. J gave up 2 bases and V 3 bases, and 4 bases lay outside the gene matches. Per the germline V gene, CDR1 is ENHRY and CDR2 is SYGVKD. This chain's CDR3 is CAISEWRGDTDTQYF. The DNA of the CDR3 is TGTGCCATCAGTGAATGGCGGGGGGACACAGATACGCAGTATTTT.

The rearrangement joins TRBV7-2 to TRBJ2-1, with D possibly being TRBD2 (6 bases). The ends were cut back, 1 base at V and 7 bases at J, with 14 bases in the middle. The CDR3 has 15 amino acids. Looked up from germline, CDR1 is SGHTA and CDR2 is FQGNSA. DNA for the CDR3: TGTGCCAGCAGCTTAGGGAGGGTAGGGGATAATGAGCAGTTCTTC. Protein sequence: CASSLGRVGDNEQFF.

The J gene is TRBJ1-2, the V gene TRBV4-3; D might be TRBD1 (5 bases). There are 16 residues in the CDR3. In germline, CDR1 is LGHNA, CDR2 YSLEER. Deletions cut 0 bases from V and 3 bases from J, with 14 bases between. The CDR3 bases are TGCGCCAGCAGCCAAGATATTACAGGAATCTACTATGGCTACACCTTC. Its translation: CASSQDITGIYYGYTF.

The V and J genes are TRBV15 and TRBJ1-4; 10 bases agree with TRBD1. Germline-derived CDR1 and CDR2 are LNHNV and YYDKDF (reference sequence). This CDR3 spans 13 amino acids. Unmatched junction bases numbered 9, after V lost 6 bases and J lost 14 bases. The CDR3 loop reads CATRGQGPFRLFF. CDR3 sequence (DNA): TGTGCCACCAGGGGACAGGGGCCGTTTCGTCTGTTTTTT.

The V and J genes are TRBV6-6 and TRBJ2-2; no clear D gene. Deletions cut 5 bases from V and 6 bases from J, with 10 bases between. CDR3 length equals 13 residues. Germline V gene data show CDR1 as MNHNY and CDR2 as SVGAGI (reference sequence). Written as DNA, the CDR3 is TGTGCCAGCAGTAATACGGTAGCCGGGGAGCTGTTTTTT. Translating gives CASSNTVAGELFF.

This clone was seen a handful of times. The chain recombines TRBV28 with TRBJ1-5; D remains unclear. CDR3 length equals 12 residues. Germline V gene lookup returns CDR1 MDHEN and CDR2 SYDVKM. The V gene lost 1 base and the J gene lost 7 bases, with 5 bases spanning the gap. The CDR3 region has the DNA TGTGCCAGCAGTTTATACCGGCAGCCCCAGCATTTT. Its translation: CASSLYRQPQHF.

This clone appeared once. The genes are TRBV7-9 and TRBJ2-5; 11 nucleotides line up with TRBD2. This CDR3 has 15 amino acids. J gave up 5 bases and V 5 bases, and 7 bases lay outside the gene matches. Looked up from germline, CDR1 is SEHNR and CDR2 is FQNEAQ (reference sequence). CDR3 sequence (DNA): TGTGCCAGCAGCCCTAGCGGGGGGCCTCAGGAGACCCAGTACTTC. Its protein is CASSPSGGPQETQYF.

The V and J genes are TRBV5-1 and TRBJ2-3; 9 positions match TRBD1. Trimming took 0 bases from V and 2 from J; bases not matched to a gene: 4. The CDR3 contains 16 residues. The germline V gene has CDR1 SGHRS and CDR2 YFSETQ. The CDR3 nucleotides are TGCGCCAGCAGCTTGGAACAGGGGGCTTCCACAGATACGCAGTATTTT. Translating it yields CASSLEQGASTDTQYF. Complete variable domain (other parts from reference TRBV5-1 and TRBJ2-3): KAGVTQTPRYLIKTRGQQVTLSCSPISGHRSVSWYQQTPGQGLQFLFEYFSETQRNKGNFPGRFSGRQFSNSRSEMNVSTLELGDSALYLCASSLEQGASTDTQYFGPGTRLTVL.

V usage is TRBV18 and J usage is TRBJ2-7; 7 positions agree with TRBD1. The trim removed 4 bases at V and 4 bases at J, leaving 7 bases unmatched. CDR3 size: 14 residues. The germline CDR1 and CDR2 sequences are KGHSH and LQKENI. CDR3 nucleotide sequence: TGTGCCAGCTCACTCGACAGGGTATCGTACGAGCAGTACTTC. Translating it yields CASSLDRVSYEQYF.

V usage is TRBV9 and J usage is TRBJ1-1; 11 bases fit TRBD1. V was pared by 0 bases and J by 7 bases, with 2 bases of the junction left unmatched. The CDR3 is 14 residues long. In germline, CDR1 is SGDLS, CDR2 YYNGEE. The chain's CDR3 is CASSVGTGGFEAFF. CDR3 coding DNA: TGTGCCAGCAGCGTAGGGACAGGGGGCTTTGAAGCTTTCTTT. Looking up the rest from reference TRBV9 and TRBJ1-1 gives the full variable domain: DSGVTQTPKHLITATGQRVTLRCSPRSGDLSVYWYQQSLDQGLQFLIQYYNGEERAKGNILERFSAQQFPDLHSELNLSSLELGDSALYFCASSVGTGGFEAFFGQGTRLTVV.

The chain couples TRBV5-4 to TRBJ1-4, with 7 bases that match TRBD1. V lost 2 bases to trimming and J lost 4 bases; unmatched junction nucleotides: 5. The CDR3 runs to 15 residues. Germline CDR1 and CDR2: SGHNT and YYREEE (reference sequence). In DNA, the CDR3 is TGTGCCAGCAGCTTCCGACAGGGAAGTAATGAAAAACTGTTTTTT. Its protein product is CASSFRQGSNEKLFF.